Following are 22 T cell receptor beta chains from one sample sequenced in a study of blood T cell repertoires in COVID-19. Sequenced by immunoSEQ multiplex PCR; TCRdb stores in-frame clones only, minus some. The sample consists of around 180,000 clones, about 84% of them appearing once. The source material was peripheral blood. These TCRs come from a young woman with acute or convalescent COVID-19.

The V gene is TRBV6-5, the J gene TRBJ2-5, with D possibly being TRBD2 (5 bases). The germline V and J ends were trimmed by 8 bases and 1 base, with 17 bases remaining between them. The CDR3 is 15 residues long. The V gene's germline CDR1 is MNHEY and CDR2 SVGAGI. CDR3 protein: CASGSYSEFQETQYF. In DNA form, the CDR3 reads TGTGCCAGCGGGAGTTATTCAGAATTCCAAGAGACCCAGTACTTC.

This chain uses TRBV2 with TRBJ2-6; 11 bases are shared with TRBD1. Germline CDR1 and CDR2: SNHLY and FYNNEI. Trimming cost V 8 bases and J 2 bases; bases outside gene matches: 5. This CDR3 comprises 16 residues. The CDR3, as DNA: TGTGCCAGCGTCTGGGACAGGGGGACTGGGGCCAACGTCCTGACTTTC. This sequence encodes CASVWDRGTGANVLTF.

The chain combines TRBV4-3 with TRBJ2-1; D is possibly TRBD2 (7 bases). The CDR3 covers 16 residues. Germline-derived CDR1 and CDR2 are LGHNA and YSLEER. The ends were cut back, 2 bases at V and 3 bases at J, with 14 bases in the middle. The CDR3 is CASSQNPGGSYNEQFF. The CDR3 DNA is TGCGCCAGCAGCCAAAACCCGGGGGGCAGCTACAATGAGCAGTTCTTC.

The chain joins TRBV7-6 to TRBJ1-1; D remains unclear. The CDR3 contains 14 residues. Trimming pared 1 base from V and 1 base from J, leaving 7 bases between. The germline CDR1 and CDR2 sequences are SGHVS and FNYEAQ. The CDR3 protein is CASSLGGTNTEAFF. CDR3 DNA: TGTGCCAGCAGCTTAGGAGGCACGAACACTGAAGCTTTCTTT.

V gene TRBV5-1 combines with J gene TRBJ1-4; D not certain. This CDR3 has 15 residues. Germline CDR1 SGHRS, CDR2 YFSETQ. V lost 4 bases, J lost 1 base, and 11 bases lay in between. The CDR3 DNA reads as TGCGCCAGCAGCCCCGGCGGGCAAACTAATGAAAAACTGTTTTTT. It codes for CASSPGGQTNEKLFF.

This chain connects TRBV5-1 to TRBJ2-2; D unresolved. V lost 7 bases and J lost 5, with 15 bases in between. CDR3 length: 14 amino acids. Germline CDR1 and CDR2: SGHRS and YFSETQ. Here the CDR3 reads CASRRIGSTGELFF. CDR3 sequence (DNA): TGCGCCAGCCGGCGGATTGGGTCAACCGGGGAGCTGTTTTTT.

V and J are TRBV30 and TRBJ1-1; no clear D. Germline CDR1 reads GTSNPN; CDR2 reads SVGIG (reference sequence). The CDR3 is 13 residues long. V was trimmed by 0 bases and J by 6 bases, leaving 11 bases between them. CDR3 amino acids: CAWSVSGLPEAFF. CDR3 nucleotide sequence: TGTGCCTGGAGTGTGTCAGGACTGCCTGAAGCTTTCTTT.

Comments on this clone: Other DNA sequences within the sample encode an identical CDR3. V and J are TRBV4-3 and TRBJ2-5; tentatively, D is TRBD1 (6 bases). The CDR3 runs 15 residues. CDR1 LGHNA and CDR2 YSLEER come from the germline V gene. The germline V and J ends were trimmed by 0 bases and 2 bases, with 10 bases remaining between them. CDR3 sequence (DNA): TGCGCCAGCAGCCAAGATTTGAGGGGGCAAGAGACCCAGTACTTC. Translation: CASSQDLRGQETQYF.

The chain employs TRBV13 and TRBJ2-2; no firm D call. The CDR3 runs 15 residues. CDR1 and CDR2 (germline): PRHDT, FYEKMQ (reference sequence). Between the trimmed V and J ends, which lost 0 bases and 1 base, there was a span of 6 bases. The CDR3 DNA follows: TGTGCCAGCAGCTTAGGGCAGATGAACACCGGGGAGCTGTTTTTT. Translating gives CASSLGQMNTGELFF.

V and J are TRBV6-5 and TRBJ2-6; perhaps TRBD1 as D (5 bases). Germline lookup yields CDR1 MNHEY and CDR2 SVGAGI. V shed 6 bases and J shed 2 bases, with 11 bases lying between them. This CDR3 has 15 residues. CDR3 loop: CASSQGDPGANVLTF. CDR3 DNA: TGTGCCAGCAGCCAAGGGGATCCTGGGGCCAACGTCCTGACTTTC.

The chain recombines TRBV5-1 with TRBJ1-2; maybe TRBD1 (6 bases). Trimming shortened V by 2 bases and J by 4 bases, and 6 bases separated the two germline ends. CDR1 is SGHRS, CDR2 YFSETQ, per germline. This CDR3 has 12 amino acids. Written as DNA, the CDR3 is TGCGCCAGCAGCTTAGGGGGCTATGGCTACACCTTC. Translating gives CASSLGGYGYTF.

In this sample, this clone turned up once. The chain recombines TRBV2 with TRBJ1-1; perhaps TRBD1 as D (6 bases). Between the trimmed V and J ends, which lost 4 bases and 6 bases, there was a span of 18 bases. This CDR3 has 15 amino acids. Germline V gene sequence: CDR1 SNHLY, CDR2 FYNNEI. CDR3 region: CASSVEQGENPEAFF. The CDR3 DNA reads TGTGCCAGCAGTGTGGAACAGGGCGAAAATCCTGAAGCTTTCTTT.

The V and J genes are TRBV28 and TRBJ2-3, with a possible D match to TRBD2 (6 bases). Between the trimmed V and J ends, which lost 3 bases and 8 bases, there was a span of 9 bases. CDR1 and CDR2 from the germline V gene are MDHEN and SYDVKM. The CDR3 is made up of 12 amino acids. The CDR3 nucleotides are TGTGCCAGCAGTTTGGAGGGTTTTACGCAGTATTTT. Translated: CASSLEGFTQYF. The entire variable domain, with the rest obtained from reference TRBV28 and TRBJ2-3, is as follows: DVKVTQSSRYLVKRTGEKVFLECVQDMDHENMFWYRQDPGLGLRLIYFSYDVKMKEKGDIPEGYSVSREKKERFSLILESASTNQTSMYLCASSLEGFTQYFGPGTRLTVL.

The V call is TRBV5-1, the J call TRBJ2-7; TRBD1 matches at 7 bases. CDR3 length: 13 residues. Per the germline V gene, CDR1 is SGHRS and CDR2 is YFSETQ. The ends lost 5 bases at V and 5 bases at J; junction bases unmatched: 7. The CDR3 region has the DNA TGCGCCAGCAGACGTGACAGGGTGGACGAGCAGTACTTC. Its translation: CASRRDRVDEQYF.

This clone was seen only once. The chain combines TRBV6-6 with TRBJ2-3; 12 bases line up with TRBD2. CDR1 is MNHNY, CDR2 SVGAGI, per germline (reference sequence). There are 16 residues in the CDR3. After removal of 4 bases from V and 1 base from J, the junction contained 3 bases not matched to a gene. Here the CDR3 reads CASSSRLAGGTDTQYF. DNA for the CDR3: TGTGCCAGCAGTTCGAGACTAGCGGGGGGCACAGATACGCAGTATTTT.

This clone appeared a few times. The chain is built from TRBV3-1 (or the pseudogene TRBV3-2) and TRBJ2-1, with D unclear. This CDR3 contains 15 residues. In germline, CDR1 is LGHDT, CDR2 YNNKEL (reference sequence). Trimming pared 1 base from V and 6 bases from J, leaving 13 bases between. The CDR3 DNA is TGTGCCAGCAGCCAAGGCCCTACGCCGGGCAATGAGCAGTTCTTC. The encoded protein is CASSQGPTPGNEQFF.

This chain joins TRBV19 and TRBJ2-2; no clear D. The CDR3 totals 14 residues. CDR1 is LNHDA, CDR2 SQIVND, per germline (reference sequence). Trimming took 1 base from V and 4 from J, leaving 7 bases between them. In DNA, the CDR3 is TGTGCCAGTAGTATAGGCCAGTCCACCGGGGAGCTGTTTTTT. It specifies CASSIGQSTGELFF.

The table lists this clone with a count of one. The V and J genes are TRBV5-3 and TRBJ2-7; TRBD2 agrees at 15 bases. TRBV5-3 is reported as an ORF; its role is uncertain. V dropped 3 bases and J dropped 3; count of bases not matched to a gene: 16. The CDR3 contains 20 residues. The CDR3 region is CARSSLGGLAGGPWDYEQYF. The CDR3 nucleotides are TGTGCCAGAAGCTCTCTAGGGGGACTAGCGGGAGGACCGTGGGACTACGAGCAGTACTTC.

This chain links TRBV15 with TRBJ2-7; 12 bases match TRBD2. Germline V CDR1 and CDR2: LNHNV, YYDKDF (reference sequence). With V trimmed by 0 bases and J by 5 bases, 5 bases remained unmatched. CDR3 length: 16 residues. CDR3 nucleotides: TGTGCCACCAGCAGAGACCCTAGCGGGAGGGTCAACGAGCAGTACTTC. Its protein is CATSRDPSGRVNEQYF.

The J gene is TRBJ2-1, the V gene TRBV19; 10 bases fit TRBD1. This CDR3 is built from 16 residues. The V gene end was trimmed by 4 bases and the J gene end by 7 bases; junction bases not matched to a gene: 10. Germline-derived CDR1 and CDR2 are LNHDA and SQIVND (reference sequence). CDR3 in amino acids: CASSTLTGGAVNEQFF. CDR3 coding DNA: TGTGCCAGTAGTACCCTGACAGGGGGCGCGGTTAATGAGCAGTTCTTC.

This clone was seen a few times. The chain combines TRBV5-4 with TRBJ2-7; the D gene is possibly TRBD1 (6 bases). In germline, CDR1 is SGHNT, CDR2 YYREEE (reference sequence). Trimming took off 3 bases at V and 5 bases at J, with 9 bases between the two ends. The CDR3 is made up of 12 amino acids. In DNA form, the CDR3 reads TGTGCCAGCAGCTCCCCAGGGGACGAGCAGTACTTC. It encodes CASSSPGDEQYF.

V usage is TRBV18 and J usage is TRBJ1-1; TRBD1 might be the D (6 bases). This CDR3 has 13 amino acids. The germline V gene has CDR1 KGHSH and CDR2 LQKENI. V shed 7 bases and J shed 6 bases, with 15 bases lying between them. This chain's CDR3 is CASWDTGPPEAFF. Here the CDR3 DNA reads TGTGCCAGCTGGGACACAGGGCCGCCTGAAGCTTTCTTT.